This T cell receptor beta chain was recorded in a study of T cells in Graves' hyperthyroidism and ophthalmopathy. Study-wide points: Model predictions of ophthalmopathy came a median about six months before onset.

On this clonotype: What it recognizes is unknown.

Per germline, CDR1 GTSNPN and CDR2 SVGIG (reference sequence). There are 14 residues in the CDR3. V was pared by 2 bases and J by 6 bases, with 13 bases between. RNA transcripts gave rise to amplified TCR beta CDR3 regions. The primer set for the first-round RT-PCR of the TCR CDR3 was HTBI. Via MiXCR, TCRdb re-called the multiplex PCR reads, giving one row per CDR3 protein. The table lists some 300,000 distinct CDR3 sequences, 15% to 20% of them singletons, with around 33% in the top ten. The sequenced sample was blood. The chain couples TRBV30 to TRBJ2-2, with D perhaps TRBD2 (6 bases). The clonotype originates from a man aged 30 to 39 with Graves' hyperthyroidism. The CDR3 nucleotides read TGTGCCTGGAGTCTGGGGGGTTCGGCCGGGGAGCTGTTTTTT. This gives the protein CAWSLGGSAGELFF. The whole variable domain, filled in from reference TRBV30 and TRBJ2-2, reads SQTIHQWPATLVQPVGSPLSLECTVEGTSNPNLYWYRQAAGRGLQLLFYSVGIGQISSEVPQNLSASRPQDRQFILSSKKLLLSDSGFYLCAWSLGGSAGELFFGEGSRLTVL.